The 20 T cell receptor beta chains reported below all come from one sample, sequenced in a study of blood T cell repertoires in COVID-19. This table comes from immunoSEQ multiplex PCR, and its TCRdb copy is limited to in-frame clones, with some not included. The table records 120,000 to 150,000 clones, almost 90% of them present only once. The specimen was peripheral blood. The source of these receptors is a woman aged 60 to 75 with acute or convalescent COVID-19.

J is TRBJ1-6 and V is TRBV10-3, with D uncertain. V lost 7 bases and J 0 bases, leaving 13 bases between the germline ends. The V gene's germline CDR1 is ENHRY and CDR2 SYGVKD. This CDR3 comprises 16 residues. This CDR3 is CAINGGPSSYNSPLHF. The CDR3 bases are TGTGCCATCAACGGAGGCCCGAGCTCCTATAATTCACCCCTCCACTTT.

This clone was detected a few times. The chain recombines TRBV29-1 with TRBJ2-1, with 7 bases fitting TRBD1. The CDR3 spans 17 residues. The V gene end was trimmed by 7 bases and the J gene end by 0 bases; junction bases not matched to a gene: 15. The germline V gene encodes CDR1 SQVTM and CDR2 ANQGSEA. CDR3 region: CSAVSRDRESSYNEQFF. The CDR3 DNA reads TGCAGCGCCGTAAGCCGGGACAGAGAAAGCTCCTACAATGAGCAGTTCTTC.

The rearrangement uses TRBV6-2 or TRBV6-3 and TRBJ1-2; tentatively, D is TRBD1 (5 bases). Trimming pared 2 bases from V and 4 bases from J, leaving 11 bases between. Germline lookup yields CDR1 MNHEY and CDR2 SVGEGT. The CDR3 covers 14 residues. DNA of the CDR3: TGTGCCAGCAGTTACCCTCGAGACAGCTATGGCTACACCTTC. It yields the protein CASSYPRDSYGYTF.

This sequence joins TRBV12-3 or TRBV12-4 and TRBJ1-2, with D unresolved. V was trimmed by 5 bases and J by 2 bases, leaving 9 bases between them. The length of the CDR3 is 13 residues. CDR3 in DNA: TGTGCCAGCAGTCGTCCTATCAACTATGGCTACACCTTC. Protein product: CASSRPINYGYTF.

The chain is built from TRBV27 and TRBJ1-2, with 8 bases fitting TRBD1. Germline trimming cut 2 bases from V and 8 bases from J; bases unmatched to any gene: 7. CDR3 length equals 14 residues. The germline V gene has CDR1 MNHEY and CDR2 SMNVEV (reference sequence). CDR3 loop: CASSLHQGAIGYTF. The CDR3 DNA follows: TGTGCCAGCAGTTTACATCAGGGGGCTATAGGCTACACCTTC.

V and J are TRBV5-1 and TRBJ2-3, with a tentative D call TRBD2 (6 bases). This CDR3 contains 21 residues. CDR1 and CDR2 (germline): SGHRS, YFSETQ. V was clipped by 0 bases and J by 3 bases, with 29 bases between them. CDR3 DNA sequence: TGCGCCAGCAGCTTGGCCTTTCCGACTCAAGGCCTTCGTCGGGGGACAGATACGCAGTATTTT. Translating gives CASSLAFPTQGLRRGTDTQYF. Supplemented by reference TRBV5-1 and TRBJ2-3, the full variable domain reads KAGVTQTPRYLIKTRGQQVTLSCSPISGHRSVSWYQQTPGQGLQFLFEYFSETQRNKGNFPGRFSGRQFSNSRSEMNVSTLELGDSALYLCASSLAFPTQGLRRGTDTQYFGPGTRLTVL.

The CDR3 here is CAISGTPAEAFF. The DNA for the CDR3 is TGTGCCATCAGCGGGACTCCCGCTGAAGCTTTCTTT. The chain joins TRBV10-3 to TRBJ1-1; D may be TRBD1 (5 bases). The CDR3 covers 12 residues. The V gene lost 6 bases and the J gene lost 6 bases, with 11 bases spanning the gap. Germline V gene lookup returns CDR1 ENHRY and CDR2 SYGVKD.

This chain's CDR3 is CASSQGISGGALAYEQFF. The CDR3 DNA follows: TGCGCCAGCAGCCAGGGCATTAGCGGGGGCGCCTTAGCATATGAGCAGTTCTTC. The chain recombines TRBV4-1 with TRBJ2-1, with 9 bases fitting TRBD2. The germline V gene encodes CDR1 MGHRA and CDR2 YSYEKL. V lost 3 bases and J lost 8; bases outside the gene matches: 17. The CDR3 sequence is 18 residues long.

The V call is TRBV29-1, the J call TRBJ1-3; D gene ambiguous. Germline assignment: CDR1 SQVTM and CDR2 ANQGSEA. The length of the CDR3 is 9 residues. With 1 base removed from V and 13 bases from J, the gap between germline ends came to 5 bases. The CDR3 DNA follows: TGCAGCGTTGAAGGGGAGATATATTTT. Translated: CSVEGEIYF.

The chain has TRBV7-8 and TRBJ2-3, with a tentative D call TRBD2 (5 bases). Germline V gene sequence: CDR1 SGHVS, CDR2 FQNEAQ. CDR3 length: 15 residues. Trimming pared 5 bases from V and 3 bases from J, leaving 15 bases between. CDR3 DNA: TGTGCCAGCAGCCCAGACGGGGTTTGGACAGATACGCAGTATTTT. Encoded protein: CASSPDGVWTDTQYF.

The J gene is TRBJ1-1, the V gene TRBV27; D may be TRBD1 (5 bases). This CDR3 region has 14 residues. V lost 0 bases and J 8 bases, leaving 13 bases between the germline ends. Looked up from germline, CDR1 is MNHEY and CDR2 is SMNVEV (reference sequence). The CDR3 is CASSLSGGKREAFF. As DNA, the CDR3 is TGTGCCAGCAGTTTATCCGGGGGAAAGAGGGAAGCTTTCTTT.

J is TRBJ2-1 and V is TRBV6-5; TRBD2 matches at 15 bases. The CDR3 loop spans 16 amino acids. Germline V gene data show CDR1 as MNHEY and CDR2 as SVGAGI. After removal of 4 bases from V and 15 bases from J, the junction contained 13 bases not matched to a gene. The CDR3 spells CASSFARTSGGGLWFF. The CDR3 DNA reads TGTGCCAGCAGTTTCGCCCGGACTAGCGGGGGGGGCCTTTGGTTCTTC.

This chain joins TRBV13 and TRBJ2-6; D is undetermined. The CDR3 contains 14 residues. In germline, CDR1 is PRHDT, CDR2 FYEKMQ (reference sequence). V was shortened by 5 bases and J by 4 bases, with 9 bases between the two germline ends. This chain's CDR3 is CASSPVMGANVLTF. As DNA, the CDR3 is TGTGCCAGCAGCCCCGTTATGGGGGCCAACGTCCTGACTTTC. Drawing the rest from reference TRBV13 and TRBJ2-6, the complete variable domain is AAGVIQSPRHLIKEKRETATLKCYPIPRHDTVYWYQQGPGQDPQFLISFYEKMQSDKGSIPDRFSAQQFSDYHSELNMSSLELGDSALYFCASSPVMGANVLTFGAGSRLTVL.

The chain uses TRBV29-1 and TRBJ1-4, with D possibly TRBD1 on 6 matching bases. Per the germline V gene, CDR1 is SQVTM and CDR2 is ANQGSEA. The V end lost 1 base, the J end lost 6 bases, and 18 bases lay between the germline ends. This CDR3 has 16 amino acids. The CDR3 DNA reads as TGCAGCGTTGAAGGATACGAGACAGGAAATCATGAAAAACTGTTTTTT. Amino acids: CSVEGYETGNHEKLFF.

This sequence joins TRBV7-8 and TRBJ2-2, with no clear D. The V end lost 2 bases, the J end lost 3 bases, and 4 bases lay between the germline ends. CDR3 length equals 13 residues. The germline gives CDR1 SGHVS, CDR2 FQNEAQ. CDR3 DNA sequence: TGTGCCAGCAGCTTACCAGACACCGGGGAGCTGTTTTTT. This translates into CASSLPDTGELFF.

This rearrangement joins TRBV2 to TRBJ1-6, with 7 bases that match TRBD1. This CDR3 has 14 residues. Germline CDR1 and CDR2: SNHLY and FYNNEI. Trimming cost V 4 bases and J 9 bases; bases outside gene matches: 6. The DNA for the CDR3 is TGTGCCAGCAGTGGGGACCCAGGGGGTTCACCCCTCCACTTT. This translates into CASSGDPGGSPLHF.

V gene TRBV11-2 combines with J gene TRBJ2-5; D remains unclear. This CDR3 contains 14 residues. Between the trimmed V and J ends, which lost 0 bases and 2 bases, there was a span of 7 bases. In germline, CDR1 is SGHAT, CDR2 FQNNGV. CDR3 nucleotides: TGTGCCAGCAGCTTAGATCCAGGTCAAGAGACCCAGTACTTC. This codes for CASSLDPGQETQYF.

DNA of the CDR3: TGCAGTGCTAGAGGCGGGCAGACTCAGTACTTC. It is translated as CSARGGQTQYF. V is TRBV20-1 and J is TRBJ2-4; D may be TRBD2 (5 bases). The CDR3 is made up of 11 amino acids. V lost 1 base and J lost 12, with 10 bases in between. The germline gives CDR1 DFQATT, CDR2 SNEGSKA (reference sequence).

This clone was recorded a few times. The genes are TRBV6-2 or TRBV6-3 and TRBJ1-1, with 7 nucleotides matching TRBD1. Trimming cost V 5 bases and J 7 bases; bases outside gene matches: 10. The CDR3 is 14 residues long. In germline, CDR1 is MNHEY, CDR2 SVGEGT. The chain's CDR3 is CASSPLDRENEAFF. For the CDR3, the DNA is TGTGCCAGCAGTCCCCTAGACAGGGAAAATGAAGCTTTCTTT.

This chain connects TRBV25-1 to TRBJ1-6; D might be TRBD1 (5 bases). Per germline, CDR1 MGHDK and CDR2 SYGVNS. V shed 2 bases and J shed 8 bases, with 16 bases lying between them. The CDR3 is made up of 16 amino acids. The CDR3 DNA sequence: TGTGCCAGCAGTGAAGTCCGAGTCAGGGCAGATTCACCCCTCCACTTT. It encodes CASSEVRVRADSPLHF.